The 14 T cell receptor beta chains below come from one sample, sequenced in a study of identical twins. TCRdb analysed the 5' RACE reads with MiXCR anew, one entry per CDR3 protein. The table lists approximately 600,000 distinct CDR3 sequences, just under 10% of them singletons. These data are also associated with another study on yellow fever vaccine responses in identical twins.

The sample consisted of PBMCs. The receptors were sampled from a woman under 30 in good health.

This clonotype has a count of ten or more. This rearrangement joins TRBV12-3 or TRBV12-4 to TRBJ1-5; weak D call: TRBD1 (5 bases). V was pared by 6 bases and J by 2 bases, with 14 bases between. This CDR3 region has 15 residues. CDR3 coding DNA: TGTGCCAGCAGCAAGGGAGGGGATGGCAATCAGCCCCAGCATTTT. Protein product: CASSKGGDGNQPQHF.

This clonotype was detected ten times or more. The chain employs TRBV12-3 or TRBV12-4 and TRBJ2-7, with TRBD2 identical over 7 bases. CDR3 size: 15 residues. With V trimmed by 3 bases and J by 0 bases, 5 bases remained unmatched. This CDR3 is CASSFAWTSSYEQYF. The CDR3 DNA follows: TGTGCCAGCAGTTTCGCCTGGACTAGCTCCTACGAGCAGTACTTC.

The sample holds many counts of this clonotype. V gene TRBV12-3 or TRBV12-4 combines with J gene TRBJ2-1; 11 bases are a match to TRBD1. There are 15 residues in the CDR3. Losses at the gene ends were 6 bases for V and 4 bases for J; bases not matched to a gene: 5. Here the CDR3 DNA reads TGTGCCAGCAGCTGGGACAGGGGGTTTTACAATGAGCAGTTCTTC. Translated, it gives CASSWDRGFYNEQFF.

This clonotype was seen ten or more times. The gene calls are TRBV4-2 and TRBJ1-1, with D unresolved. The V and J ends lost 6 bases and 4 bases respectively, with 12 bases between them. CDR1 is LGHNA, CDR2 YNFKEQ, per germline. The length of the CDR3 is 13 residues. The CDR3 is CASSVKEVTEAFF. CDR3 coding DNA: TGTGCCAGCAGTGTGAAGGAGGTCACTGAAGCTTTCTTT.

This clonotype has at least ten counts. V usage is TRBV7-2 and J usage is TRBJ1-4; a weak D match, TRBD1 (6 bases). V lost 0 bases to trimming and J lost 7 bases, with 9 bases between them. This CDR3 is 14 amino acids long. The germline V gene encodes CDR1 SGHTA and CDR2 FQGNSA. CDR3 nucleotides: TGTGCCAGCAGCTTAGCCAGGGGAAGTGAAAAACTGTTTTTT. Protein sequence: CASSLARGSEKLFF.

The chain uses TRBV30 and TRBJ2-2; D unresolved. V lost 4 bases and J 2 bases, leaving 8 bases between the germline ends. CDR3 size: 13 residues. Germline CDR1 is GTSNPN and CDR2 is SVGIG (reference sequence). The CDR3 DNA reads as TGTGCCTGGATCCCTTTAAACACCGGGGAGCTGTTTTTT. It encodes CAWIPLNTGELFF. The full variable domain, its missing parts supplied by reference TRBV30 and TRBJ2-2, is SQTIHQWPATLVQPVGSPLSLECTVEGTSNPNLYWYRQAAGRGLQLLFYSVGIGQISSEVPQNLSASRPQDRQFILSSKKLLLSDSGFYLCAWIPLNTGELFFGEGSRLTVL.

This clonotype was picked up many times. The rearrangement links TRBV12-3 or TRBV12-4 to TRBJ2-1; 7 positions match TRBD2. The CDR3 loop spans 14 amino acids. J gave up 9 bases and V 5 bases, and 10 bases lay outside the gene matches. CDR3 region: CASSLPRTRIEQFF. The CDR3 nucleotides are TGTGCCAGCAGTCTCCCACGGACTAGGATTGAGCAGTTCTTC.

CDR3 sequence: CASSLARQGRRSTEAFF. The CDR3 nucleotides read TGTGCCAGCAGCTTAGCCCGGCAGGGACGTCGTAGCACTGAAGCTTTCTTT. The V call is TRBV7-8, the J call TRBJ1-1; D is perhaps TRBD1 (5 bases). Per germline, CDR1 SGHVS and CDR2 FQNEAQ. This CDR3 is 17 amino acids long. The ends were cut back, 0 bases at V and 4 bases at J, with 18 bases in the middle.

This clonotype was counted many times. In DNA form, the CDR3 reads TGTGCCAGCAGCGAGCGGGAGAAGGCGGCAGATACGCAGTATTTT. It translates to CASSEREKAADTQYF. This sequence joins TRBV2 and TRBJ2-3; 8 bases are shared with TRBD2. This CDR3 is 15 amino acids long. Germline V CDR1 and CDR2: SNHLY, FYNNEI. J was trimmed by 4 bases and V by 6 bases; bases with no gene match: 9.

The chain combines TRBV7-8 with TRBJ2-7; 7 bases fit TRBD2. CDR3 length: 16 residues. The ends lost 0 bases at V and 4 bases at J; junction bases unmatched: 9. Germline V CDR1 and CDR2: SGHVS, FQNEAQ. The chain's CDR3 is CASSLAGLPPAYEQYF. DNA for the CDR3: TGTGCCAGCAGCTTAGCGGGACTACCACCCGCATACGAGCAGTACTTC.

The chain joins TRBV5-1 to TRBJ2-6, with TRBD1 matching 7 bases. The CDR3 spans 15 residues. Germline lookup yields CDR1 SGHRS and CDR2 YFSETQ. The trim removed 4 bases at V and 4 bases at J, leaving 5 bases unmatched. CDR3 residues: CASSERTGGANVLTF. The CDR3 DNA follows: TGCGCCAGCAGCGAGAGGACAGGCGGGGCCAACGTCCTGACTTTC.

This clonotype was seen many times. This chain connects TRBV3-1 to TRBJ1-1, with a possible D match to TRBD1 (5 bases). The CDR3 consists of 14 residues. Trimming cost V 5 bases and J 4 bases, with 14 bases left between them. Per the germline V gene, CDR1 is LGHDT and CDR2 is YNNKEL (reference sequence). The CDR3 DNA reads TGTGCCAGCAGCGAATCCGGGAGGGGCACTGAAGCTTTCTTT. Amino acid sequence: CASSESGRGTEAFF. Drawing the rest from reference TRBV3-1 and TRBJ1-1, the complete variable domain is DTAVSQTPKYLVTQMGNDKSIKCEQNLGHDTMYWYKQDSKKFLKIMFSYNNKELIINETVPNRFSPKSPDKAHLNLHINSLELGDSAVYFCASSESGRGTEAFFGQGTRLTVV.

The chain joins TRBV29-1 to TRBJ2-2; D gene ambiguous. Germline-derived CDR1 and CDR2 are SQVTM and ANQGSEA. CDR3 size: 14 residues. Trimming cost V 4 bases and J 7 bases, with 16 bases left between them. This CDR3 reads CSVVDSTSGGELFF. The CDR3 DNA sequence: TGCAGCGTTGTTGACTCCACTTCGGGCGGGGAGCTGTTTTTT.

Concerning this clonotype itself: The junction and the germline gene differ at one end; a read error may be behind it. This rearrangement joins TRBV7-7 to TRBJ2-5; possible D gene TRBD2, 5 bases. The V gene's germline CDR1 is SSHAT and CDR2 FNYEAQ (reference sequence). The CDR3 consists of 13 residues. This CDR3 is CASSLTGNTAQYF. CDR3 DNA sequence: TGTGCTAGCAGCTTAACGGGAAACACGGCCCAGTACTTC.